The source of this T cell receptor beta chain is a study of neurological immune-mediated disorders. Study outcomes and limitations: Sharing of CDR3 amino acid sequences among expanded clones across subjects was absent, suggesting private repertoires in all groups.

This clonotype has ten or more counts. Its antigen is unknown. Trimming left V 1 base short and J 3 bases short, with 17 bases between. Germline V gives CDR1 SGHVS, CDR2 FQNEAQ. This CDR3 contains 17 residues. 5'RACE with 10-nucleotide random UMIs produced the cDNA. A single record per CDR3 protein comes from TCRdb applying MiXCR to the 5' RACE reads. This sample yields about 66,000 distinct CDR3 sequences, of which nearly 3.5% are seen a single time; more than 3% belongs to the top ten. The TCR was taken from a man aged 35 to 55 with multiple sclerosis. Material for sequencing was PBMCs. This chain links TRBV7-8 with TRBJ2-3; D might be TRBD2 (5 bases). The CDR3 spells CASSLGPPPGITDTQYF. The CDR3 DNA follows: TGTGCCAGCAGCTTAGGTCCCCCCCCGGGGATTACAGATACGCAGTATTTT.